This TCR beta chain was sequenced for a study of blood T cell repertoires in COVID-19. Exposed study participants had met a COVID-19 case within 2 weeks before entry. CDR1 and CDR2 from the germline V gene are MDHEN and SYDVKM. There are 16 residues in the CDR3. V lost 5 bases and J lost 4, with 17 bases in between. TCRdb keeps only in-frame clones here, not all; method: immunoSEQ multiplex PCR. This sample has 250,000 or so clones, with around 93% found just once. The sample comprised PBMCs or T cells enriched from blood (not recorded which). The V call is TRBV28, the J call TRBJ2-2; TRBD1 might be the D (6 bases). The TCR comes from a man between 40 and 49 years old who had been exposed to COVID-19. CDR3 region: CASSPHTGSATGELFF. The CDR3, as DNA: TGTGCCAGCAGTCCCCACACAGGGTCGGCCACCGGGGAGCTGTTTTTT.